The 27 T cell receptor beta chains listed next were all sequenced from one sample in a study of T cell responses to AZD1222 COVID-19 vaccine. Method: immunoSEQ multiplex PCR; TCRdb's copy keeps in-frame clones and lacks some. This table holds about 100,000 clones, about 88% found once. This specimen was peripheral blood, taken on day 0 of AZD1222 vaccination. Receptors originate from an adult in good health.

The V gene is TRBV3-1 (or the pseudogene TRBV3-2), the J gene TRBJ1-5; 10 bases align to TRBD1. Losses at the gene ends were 0 bases for V and 7 bases for J; bases not matched to a gene: 3. In germline, CDR1 is LGHDT, CDR2 YNNKEL (reference sequence). The CDR3 totals 15 residues. CDR3 sequence (DNA): TGTGCCAGCAGCCAAGATGGGACAGGGGCCCAGCCCCAGCATTTT. This encodes CASSQDGTGAQPQHF.

This chain connects TRBV27 to TRBJ2-3, with 12 positions matching TRBD2. Per germline, CDR1 MNHEY and CDR2 SMNVEV (reference sequence). There are 14 residues in the CDR3. J lost 7 bases, V lost 4 bases, and 3 bases had no gene match. CDR3 DNA sequence: TGTGCCAGCAGTTCCCGGACTAGCGGGAATACGCAGTATTTT. It translates to CASSSRTSGNTQYF.

The rearrangement joins TRBV10-3 to TRBJ1-5; D is unresolved. The CDR3 spans 15 residues. CDR1 is ENHRY and CDR2 is SYGVKD in the germline V gene. Trimming pared 2 bases from V and 6 bases from J, leaving 14 bases between. CDR3 amino acids: CAISENPGVGQPQHF. The CDR3 DNA reads as TGTGCCATCAGTGAGAATCCGGGAGTAGGTCAGCCCCAGCATTTT.

The chain has TRBV27 and TRBJ1-5; no reliable D call. The CDR3 runs to 14 residues. CDR1 and CDR2 (germline): MNHEY, SMNVEV (reference sequence). V was shortened by 6 bases and J by 2 bases, with 11 bases between the two germline ends. CDR3 DNA: TGTGCCAGCAGCCCTCGCAGTGGCAATCAGCCCCAGCATTTT. Amino acids: CASSPRSGNQPQHF.

The V gene is TRBV5-6, the J gene TRBJ2-7; D might be TRBD2 (5 bases). Germline assignment: CDR1 SGHDT and CDR2 YYEEEE. Trimming pared 0 bases from V and 0 bases from J, leaving 7 bases between. The CDR3 contains 14 residues. CDR3 protein: CASSLGGYSYEQYF. The CDR3 DNA reads as TGTGCCAGCAGCTTGGGAGGGTACTCCTACGAGCAGTACTTC.

The chain links TRBV5-1 to TRBJ2-3; TRBD2 matches 9 bases. Losses at the gene ends were 7 bases for V and 0 bases for J; bases not matched to a gene: 15. Germline V gives CDR1 SGHRS, CDR2 YFSETQ. This CDR3 is built from 18 residues. In nucleotides, the CDR3 is TGCGCCAGCGGCCTGGGCCTCAATAGCGGGGGAAGCACAGATACGCAGTATTTT. It specifies CASGLGLNSGGSTDTQYF.

The chain joins TRBV6-5 to TRBJ2-7; 10 nucleotides align to TRBD1. The CDR3 extends over 14 amino acids. Germline CDR1 MNHEY, CDR2 SVGAGI. J gave up 13 bases and V 6 bases, and 15 bases lay outside the gene matches. CDR3 amino acids: CASSPGQGTRGIYF. CDR3 sequence (DNA): TGTGCCAGCAGCCCGGGACAGGGGACTAGAGGAATATACTTC.

The gene calls are TRBV7-2 and TRBJ2-1; D is unresolved. The length of the CDR3 is 11 residues. Germline-derived CDR1 and CDR2 are SGHTA and FQGNSA. The V gene lost 0 bases and the J gene lost 8 bases, with 2 bases spanning the gap. As DNA, the CDR3 is TGTGCCAGCAGCTTAGCGGATGAGCAGTTCTTC. Its protein product is CASSLADEQFF.

This clone was counted a few times. The V and J genes are TRBV28 and TRBJ2-2; either TRBD1 or TRBD2 may supply D (5 bases each). Per germline, CDR1 MDHEN and CDR2 SYDVKM. V dropped 1 base and J dropped 8 bases, with 8 bases sitting between them. The CDR3 has 13 residues. In DNA form, the CDR3 reads TGTGCCAGCAGTTTATTTGGGGGTGGGGAGCTGTTTTTT. The encoded protein is CASSLFGGGELFF.

This sequence joins TRBV5-6 and TRBJ1-1; a weak D match, TRBD1 (5 bases). Trimming pared 5 bases from V and 0 bases from J, leaving 8 bases between. Germline CDR1 and CDR2: SGHDT and YYEEEE. CDR3 size: 13 residues. The CDR3: CASRQTVNTEAFF. CDR3 DNA: TGTGCCAGCAGGCAGACAGTGAACACTGAAGCTTTCTTT.

The V call is TRBV5-5, the J call TRBJ1-2; D is undetermined. Germline loops: CDR1 SGHKS, CDR2 YYEKEE (reference sequence). This CDR3 region has 14 residues. V was pared by 4 bases and J by 6 bases, with 16 bases between. CDR3: CASSQKGATDGYTF. The CDR3 DNA sequence: TGTGCCAGCAGCCAGAAGGGCGCTACGGATGGCTACACCTTC.

This chain joins TRBV6-1 and TRBJ2-7; D tentatively reads TRBD1 or TRBD2 (5 bases each). The CDR3 is 14 amino acids. V lost 2 bases and J 5 bases, leaving 13 bases between the germline ends. Germline assignment: CDR1 MNHNS and CDR2 SASEGT. The CDR3: CASSEIEGIHEQYF. In DNA, the CDR3 is TGTGCCAGCAGTGAAATCGAGGGGATCCACGAGCAGTACTTC.

This clone was seen only once. The V gene is TRBV30, the J gene TRBJ1-6; 7 bases align to TRBD1. CDR3 length equals 14 residues. CDR1 is GTSNPN, CDR2 SVGIG, per germline (reference sequence). After removal of 0 bases from V and 8 bases from J, the junction contained 4 bases not matched to a gene. The CDR3 sequence: CAWSVGTVDSPLHF. CDR3 DNA sequence: TGTGCCTGGAGTGTGGGGACAGTTGATTCACCCCTCCACTTT.

Only one count was recorded for this clone. The CDR3 is CASSPPGQSNSPLHF. The CDR3 DNA follows: TGTGCCAGCAGTCCTCCGGGACAGAGTAATTCACCCCTCCACTTT. The chain employs TRBV28 and TRBJ1-6; 7 bases are shared with TRBD1. V lost 5 bases, J lost 6 bases, and 7 bases stayed unmatched. Looked up from germline, CDR1 is MDHEN and CDR2 is SYDVKM. The CDR3 covers 15 residues.

V usage is TRBV19 and J usage is TRBJ2-1, with 8 bases that match TRBD2. From germline, CDR1 is LNHDA and CDR2 SQIVND (reference sequence). J was trimmed by 8 bases and V by 5 bases; bases with no gene match: 14. There are 16 residues in the CDR3. CDR3 sequence: CASSPPPPAGVDEQFF. The DNA of the CDR3 is TGTGCCAGTAGTCCACCCCCCCCAGCGGGAGTCGATGAGCAGTTCTTC.

The chain recombines TRBV6-5 with TRBJ1-4; D is possibly TRBD1 (5 bases). This CDR3 region has 14 residues. CDR1 and CDR2 (germline): MNHEY, SVGAGI. The germline V and J ends were trimmed by 5 bases and 8 bases, with 15 bases remaining between them. In nucleotides, the CDR3 is TGTGCCAGCAGTCCGGGGGATCGAGGGGAAAAACTGTTTTTT. Its protein is CASSPGDRGEKLFF.

This clone was seen once. The chain employs TRBV27 and TRBJ2-1; D uncertain. The CDR3 totals 16 residues. The V gene's germline CDR1 is MNHEY and CDR2 SMNVEV (reference sequence). Trimming left V 5 bases short and J 0 bases short, with 14 bases between. This chain's CDR3 is CASSPARSPSYNEQFF. CDR3 nucleotide sequence: TGTGCCAGCAGTCCAGCGAGAAGCCCCTCCTACAATGAGCAGTTCTTC.

This chain connects TRBV6-2 or TRBV6-3 to TRBJ2-7; D is perhaps TRBD1 or TRBD2 (5 bases each). Trimming removed 5 bases at V and 0 bases at J, with 11 bases between. The CDR3 is 14 amino acids. The germline V gene encodes CDR1 MNHEY and CDR2 SVGEGT. The CDR3 DNA reads TGTGCCAGCAGTGGTAAGGGGAGCTCCTACGAGCAGTACTTC. It codes for CASSGKGSSYEQYF.

The J gene is TRBJ1-2, the V gene TRBV6-2 or TRBV6-3; perhaps TRBD1 as D (6 bases). Germline values: CDR1 MNHEY, CDR2 SVGEGT. This CDR3 region has 13 residues. V was trimmed by 4 bases and J by 4 bases, leaving 10 bases between them. CDR3 sequence: CASSFRGGYGYTF. For the CDR3, the DNA is TGTGCCAGCAGTTTCAGGGGTGGCTATGGCTACACCTTC.

V usage is TRBV23-1 and J usage is TRBJ1-4; no definite D call. TRBV23-1 qualifies as an ORF whose function is uncertain. The CDR3 runs 16 residues. V shed 0 bases and J shed 4 bases, with 12 bases lying between them. CDR3 in amino acids: CASSQSTRRRNEKLFF. The CDR3 DNA reads TGCGCCAGCAGTCAATCCACGAGACGGCGTAATGAAAAACTGTTTTTT.

In its sample, this clone was seen a few times. This rearrangement joins TRBV30 to TRBJ2-1; D uncertain. The length of the CDR3 is 14 residues. CDR1 GTSNPN and CDR2 SVGIG come from the germline V gene (reference sequence). Trimming took 0 bases from V and 4 from J, leaving 10 bases between them. CDR3 DNA: TGTGCCTGGAGTGTAATAGGGCTGTACAATGAGCAGTTCTTC. Translating it yields CAWSVIGLYNEQFF.

The chain couples TRBV5-6 to TRBJ2-3, with TRBD2 matching 8 bases. The V segment lost 4 bases and the J segment 5 bases; nucleotides outside the gene matches: 9. Germline values: CDR1 SGHDT, CDR2 YYEEEE. This CDR3 contains 15 residues. For the CDR3, the DNA is TGTGCCAGCAGCCCGGCCGGGGGGGCCGTAGATACGCAGTATTTT. Protein: CASSPAGGAVDTQYF.

The rearrangement links TRBV7-2 to TRBJ1-5, with D possibly TRBD1 on 5 matching bases. V lost 3 bases to trimming and J lost 2 bases, with 8 bases between them. The CDR3 runs to 14 residues. Germline assignment: CDR1 SGHTA and CDR2 FQGNSA. CDR3 DNA: TGTGCCAGCAGCTTCCCGGGGGGCAATCAGCCCCAGCATTTT. Protein product: CASSFPGGNQPQHF.

The chain is built from TRBV5-6 and TRBJ2-7, with D possibly being TRBD1 (5 bases). The V gene's germline CDR1 is SGHDT and CDR2 YYEEEE. The CDR3 sequence is 15 residues long. V was cut by 4 bases and J by 3 bases, with 17 bases left in between. CDR3 nucleotides: TGTGCCAGCAGCCGCGCGGTAGGGGCGGACTACGAGCAGTACTTC. This translates into CASSRAVGADYEQYF. The full variable domain, with the rest looked up from reference TRBV5-6 and TRBJ2-7, is DAGVTQSPTHLIKTRGQQVTLRCSPKSGHDTVSWYQQALGQGPQFIFQYYEEEERQRGNFPDRFSGHQFPNYSSELNVNALLLGDSALYLCASSRAVGADYEQYFGPGTRLTVT.

The rearrangement links TRBV4-3 to TRBJ1-5, with a weak D call TRBD1 (6 bases). The CDR3 is 16 amino acids. Per the germline V gene, CDR1 is LGHNA and CDR2 is YSLEER. V was trimmed by 0 bases and J by 8 bases, leaving 17 bases between them. DNA of the CDR3: TGCGCCAGCAGCCAAGATTATGGGGGGCGGATGAAGCCCCAGCATTTT. Its translation is CASSQDYGGRMKPQHF.

The chain has TRBV29-1 and TRBJ1-2; 9 nucleotides match TRBD1. V lost 3 bases to trimming and J lost 8 bases; unmatched junction nucleotides: 7. This CDR3 contains 13 residues. Per the germline V gene, CDR1 is SQVTM and CDR2 is ANQGSEA. CDR3 nucleotides: TGCAGCGTTGAGAGAACAGGGGGCCGGGGCTACACCTTC. Residues: CSVERTGGRGYTF.

The chain carries TRBV9 and TRBJ2-7; maybe TRBD1 (6 bases). In germline, CDR1 is SGDLS, CDR2 YYNGEE. There are 14 residues in the CDR3. V was shortened by 3 bases and J by 4 bases, with 14 bases between the two germline ends. Here the CDR3 DNA reads TGTGCCAGCAGCGCCGGGACACAAACTTACGAGCAGTACTTC. Amino acid sequence: CASSAGTQTYEQYF. The variable domain in full, completed from reference TRBV9 and TRBJ2-7, reads DSGVTQTPKHLITATGQRVTLRCSPRSGDLSVYWYQQSLDQGLQFLIQYYNGEERAKGNILERFSAQQFPDLHSELNLSSLELGDSALYFCASSAGTQTYEQYFGPGTRLTVT.